This T cell receptor (beta chain) was sequenced in a study of cytomegalovirus exposure and HLA in healthy donors. Study-wide results and caveats: Association of 16,951 TCR beta sequences with HLA alleles was found at 0.05 false discovery rate in a later analysis. Later analysis demonstrated an association between a missense DCLRE1C variant and TCR beta V- and J-gene trimming.

Of note for this clone: Its matching antigen is unknown. This sample also contains other DNA sequences that code for the same CDR3.

Healthy bone marrow donors supplied every sample. The V end was cut by 0 bases, the J end by 2 bases, with 5 bases between. The CDR3 has 13 amino acids. CDR1 and CDR2 (germline): SGHRS, YFSETQ. This PCR relied on a set of 60 Vbeta primers and 13 Jbeta primers. TCRdb's table, derived via immunoSEQ multiplex PCR, lists solely in-frame clones and lacks some. The sample lists fewer than 250,000 clones, around 81% occurring once. The sequencing sample was made of PBMCs. V is TRBV5-1 and J is TRBJ1-2; no firm D call. The sequence derives from a woman in her forties or fifties in good health and CMV-seropositive. The CDR3 loop reads CASSLDGNYGYTF. CDR3 nucleotide sequence: TGCGCCAGCAGCTTGGACGGGAACTATGGCTACACCTTC.